This T cell receptor (beta chain) was found in a study of cytomegalovirus exposure and HLA in healthy donors. General observations from the study: Researchers reported in a later analysis that a missense DCLRE1C variant was tied to TCR beta V- and J-gene trimming. Whilst most TCR sequences proved rare, a subset of public TCRs occurred across many donors. Highest at DRB1 and lowest at HLA-C, TCR association rates differed among HLA loci in a later analysis.

As to this clone: Its antigen remains unknown.

13 Jbeta primers and 60 Vbeta primers were used for the PCR. Measured with immunoSEQ multiplex PCR; TCRdb has only the in-frame clones, and not every one. The table has 120,000 or so clones, roughly 80% seen once. The V gene's germline CDR1 is SNHLY and CDR2 FYNNEI. CDR3 length: 17 amino acids. With V trimmed by 7 bases and J by 1 base, 15 bases remained unmatched. The origin of this receptor is a male donor in good health and CMV-seropositive. This sequence joins TRBV2 and TRBJ1-1; 7 bases agree with TRBD1. Sequenced material: PBMCs. Here the CDR3 reads CASKLPYEGAKNTEAFF. The CDR3 coding sequence is TGTGCCAGCAAATTACCCTATGAGGGGGCAAAGAACACTGAAGCTTTCTTT.